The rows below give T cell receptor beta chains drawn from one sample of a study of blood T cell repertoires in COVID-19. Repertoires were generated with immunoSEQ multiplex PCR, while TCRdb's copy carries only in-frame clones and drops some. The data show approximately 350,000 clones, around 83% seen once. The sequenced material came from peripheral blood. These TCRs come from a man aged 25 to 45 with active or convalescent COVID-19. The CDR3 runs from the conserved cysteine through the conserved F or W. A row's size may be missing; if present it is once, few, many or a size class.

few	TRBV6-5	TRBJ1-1	CASSYGGSEAFF
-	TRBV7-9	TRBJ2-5	CASSLAGGAETQYF
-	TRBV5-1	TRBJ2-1	CASSTEGASSYNEQFF
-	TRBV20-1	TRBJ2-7	CSAGGGREQYF
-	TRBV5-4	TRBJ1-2	CASSLGPPGQLYGYTF
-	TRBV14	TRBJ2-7	CASSQDLGGSYEQYF
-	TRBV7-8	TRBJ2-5	CASSLARGSGTQYF
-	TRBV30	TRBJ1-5	CAWAAGINQPQHF
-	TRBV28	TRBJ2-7	CASSSGTSSYEQYF
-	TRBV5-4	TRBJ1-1	CASSFIPWTGGSSEAFF
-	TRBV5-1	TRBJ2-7	CASSPGTGAREQYF
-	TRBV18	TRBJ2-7	CASSPRTSGIYEQYF
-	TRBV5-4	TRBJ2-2	CASSGRINTGELFF
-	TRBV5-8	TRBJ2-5	CASSLGLAAEETQYF
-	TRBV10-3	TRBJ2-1	CAISLSGNEQFF
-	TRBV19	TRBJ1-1	CASSADLRVSGTEAFF
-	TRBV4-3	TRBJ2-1	CASSQVGDSYNEQFF
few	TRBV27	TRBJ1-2	CASSSGQGSYGYTF
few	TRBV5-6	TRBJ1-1	CASSVGAAEAFF
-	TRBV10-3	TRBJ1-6	CAISSTGISPLHF
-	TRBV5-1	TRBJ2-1	CASSSTGTSGSLRYNEQFF
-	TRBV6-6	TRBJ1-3	CASLSQGASGNTIYF